This passage covers 14 T cell receptor beta chains from one sample sequenced in a study of cytomegalovirus exposure and HLA in healthy donors. Primers included in the PCR were 60 Vbeta and 13 Jbeta primers. The repertoire was sequenced with immunoSEQ multiplex PCR; TCRdb's copy has only in-frame clones and lacks some. This table has over 100,000 clones, 78% appearing once. Material: PBMCs. Source of these receptors: a woman in her thirties or forties in good health and CMV-seronegative.

V gene TRBV19 combines with J gene TRBJ2-5, with 7 bases fitting TRBD1. The CDR3 loop spans 13 amino acids. V lost 5 bases to trimming and J lost 5 bases; unmatched junction nucleotides: 5. Germline V gene lookup returns CDR1 LNHDA and CDR2 SQIVND (reference sequence). The CDR3 sequence is CASSQTGSETQYF. The DNA of the CDR3 is TGTGCCAGTAGTCAGACAGGGAGCGAGACCCAGTACTTC.

V gene TRBV11-2 combines with J gene TRBJ1-6; weak D call: TRBD1 (5 bases). Germline CDR1 and CDR2: SGHAT and FQNNGV. The length of the CDR3 is 14 residues. Trimming shortened V by 2 bases and J by 14 bases, and 16 bases separated the two germline ends. The CDR3 region is CASSLSGGRSSLHF. The CDR3 bases are TGTGCCAGCAGCTTATCCGGGGGACGCTCTTCCCTCCACTTT.

This clone came up a few times. This chain joins TRBV7-9 and TRBJ2-1; tentative D call: TRBD2 (5 bases). Germline V gene lookup returns CDR1 SEHNR and CDR2 FQNEAQ (reference sequence). The CDR3 extends over 18 amino acids. The germline V and J ends were trimmed by 5 bases and 6 bases, with 26 bases remaining between them. The CDR3 loop reads CASSPTQTREGRLNEQFF. CDR3 coding DNA: TGTGCCAGCAGCCCCACCCAAACCCGGGAAGGGCGTCTCAATGAGCAGTTCTTC.

The chain links TRBV28 to TRBJ1-4; no firm D call. V lost 1 base and J 7 bases, leaving 13 bases between the germline ends. The CDR3 totals 15 residues. Germline CDR1 MDHEN, CDR2 SYDVKM. The CDR3 here is CASSLLEGGFEKLFF. CDR3 nucleotides: TGTGCCAGCAGTTTATTGGAGGGAGGGTTTGAAAAACTGTTTTTT. Based on the CDR3 plus reference TRBV28 and TRBJ1-4, the full variable domain is DVKVTQSSRYLVKRTGEKVFLECVQDMDHENMFWYRQDPGLGLRLIYFSYDVKMKEKGDIPEGYSVSREKKERFSLILESASTNQTSMYLCASSLLEGGFEKLFFGSGTQLSVL.

This clone was seen just once. CDR3 in amino acids: CSVEDRWTGHGYTF. The CDR3 DNA follows: TGCAGCGTTGAAGATCGTTGGACAGGGCACGGCTACACCTTC. The rearrangement links TRBV29-1 to TRBJ1-2, with TRBD1 identical over 8 bases. V dropped 0 bases and J dropped 8; count of bases not matched to a gene: 8. The CDR3 totals 14 residues. In germline, CDR1 is SQVTM, CDR2 ANQGSEA.

The chain employs TRBV7-9 and TRBJ1-6, with unresolved D. With 5 bases removed from V and 9 bases from J, the gap between germline ends came to 11 bases. The CDR3 length is 13 residues. Germline CDR1 reads SEHNR; CDR2 reads FQNEAQ (reference sequence). The CDR3, as DNA: TGTGCCAGCAGCAAATCATTTAGTTCACCCCTCCACTTT. Translation: CASSKSFSSPLHF.

This chain links TRBV5-6 with TRBJ2-1, with D possibly matching TRBD2 (5 bases). The CDR3 is 13 residues long. V dropped 1 base and J dropped 15 bases, with 17 bases sitting between them. Germline CDR1 reads SGHDT; CDR2 reads YYEEEE. The CDR3 coding sequence is TGTGCCAGCAGCTTGTTTGACGACTATGTTCCGTTCTTC. This sequence encodes CASSLFDDYVPFF.

V gene TRBV15 combines with J gene TRBJ2-7, with D possibly matching TRBD1 (5 bases). V lost 1 base and J lost 5, with 15 bases in between. The CDR3 loop spans 15 amino acids. CDR1 and CDR2 from the germline V gene are LNHNV and YYDKDF (reference sequence). The DNA of the CDR3 is TGTGCCACCAGCAGAGGCTCCCCCAGGGCCAACGAGCAGTACTTC. It is translated as CATSRGSPRANEQYF. The complete variable domain, with remaining parts taken from reference TRBV15 and TRBJ2-7, reads DAMVIQNPRYQVTQFGKPVTLSCSQTLNHNVMYWYQQKSSQAPKLLFHYYDKDFNNEADTPDNFQSRRPNTSFCFLDIRSPGLGDTAMYLCATSRGSPRANEQYFGPGTRLTVT.

The V call is TRBV7-9, the J call TRBJ1-6; TRBD1 agrees at 11 bases. Trimming at V came to 5 bases and at J to 3 bases, leaving 6 bases not matched to a gene. The CDR3 is 17 residues long. Germline assignment: CDR1 SEHNR and CDR2 FQNEAQ (reference sequence). CDR3 loop: CASSPGTGGLYNSPLHF. The CDR3, as DNA: TGTGCCAGCAGCCCCGGGACAGGGGGGCTCTATAATTCACCCCTCCACTTT.

Here the CDR3 reads CASSFRDTFGETQYF. As DNA, the CDR3 is TGCGCCAGCAGCTTTAGGGACACCTTTGGGGAGACCCAGTACTTC. The chain joins TRBV5-1 to TRBJ2-5, with D possibly being TRBD1 (6 bases). This CDR3 contains 15 residues. CDR1 and CDR2 (germline): SGHRS, YFSETQ. Trimming stripped 2 bases from V and 5 bases from J, with 16 bases between.

The rearrangement uses TRBV4-3 and TRBJ2-5; 7 bases agree with TRBD1. The end of the DNA fits TRBJ2-7 better, so the J call may be wrong. Germline loops: CDR1 LGHNA, CDR2 YSLEER. This CDR3 is 16 amino acids long. The CDR3 spells CASSQDRAGGAYEQYF. CDR3 nucleotides: TGCGCCAGCAGCCAAGATAGGGCAGGGGGAGCCTACGAGCAGTACTTC.

The chain uses TRBV27 and TRBJ2-7; tentative D call: TRBD1 (5 bases). V lost 6 bases, J lost 4 bases, and 10 bases lay in between. The CDR3 runs to 12 residues. Looked up from germline, CDR1 is MNHEY and CDR2 is SMNVEV (reference sequence). CDR3 amino acids: CASRGDRYEQYF. In DNA form, the CDR3 reads TGTGCCAGCAGAGGAGACAGATACGAGCAGTACTTC.

The rearrangement joins TRBV19 to TRBJ1-3; 7 nucleotides line up with TRBD1. Trimming took 5 bases from V and 4 from J; bases not matched to a gene: 5. Per the germline V gene, CDR1 is LNHDA and CDR2 is SQIVND (reference sequence). The CDR3 has 14 amino acids. CDR3 DNA: TGTGCCAGTAGTTCCACAGGGGCCGGAAACACCATATATTTT. It encodes CASSSTGAGNTIYF.

This rearrangement joins TRBV27 to TRBJ2-3, with D possibly matching TRBD2 (5 bases). The CDR3 extends over 16 amino acids. Trimming pared 3 bases from V and 0 bases from J, leaving 13 bases between. Germline assignment: CDR1 MNHEY and CDR2 SMNVEV (reference sequence). CDR3 protein: CASSLSGKISTDTQYF. The CDR3 coding sequence is TGTGCCAGCAGTTTGTCGGGAAAAATCAGCACAGATACGCAGTATTTT.